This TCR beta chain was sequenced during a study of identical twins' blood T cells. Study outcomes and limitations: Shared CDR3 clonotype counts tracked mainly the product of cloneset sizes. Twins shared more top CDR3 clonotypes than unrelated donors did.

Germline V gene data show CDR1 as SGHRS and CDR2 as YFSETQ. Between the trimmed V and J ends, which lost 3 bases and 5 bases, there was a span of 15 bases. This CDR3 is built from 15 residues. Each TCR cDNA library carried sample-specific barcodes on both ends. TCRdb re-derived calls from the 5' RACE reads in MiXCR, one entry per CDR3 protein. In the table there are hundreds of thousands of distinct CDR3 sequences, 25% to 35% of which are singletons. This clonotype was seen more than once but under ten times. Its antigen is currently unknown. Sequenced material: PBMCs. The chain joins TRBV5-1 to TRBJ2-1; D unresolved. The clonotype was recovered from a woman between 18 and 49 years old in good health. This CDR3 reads CASSSDGLGHNEQFF. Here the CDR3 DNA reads TGCGCCAGCAGCTCGGACGGGCTTGGGCACAATGAGCAGTTCTTC.